Listed below are T cell receptor beta chains from one sample, sequenced in a study of T cell responses to AZD1222 COVID-19 vaccine. TCRdb's table, derived via immunoSEQ multiplex PCR, lists solely in-frame clones and lacks some. This table has about 140,000 clones, over 85% appearing once. The specimen comprised peripheral blood, sampled on day 0 of MenACWY control vaccination. These receptors all come from an adult in good health. The CDR3 runs from the conserved cysteine through the conserved F or W. A D gene is named only where the DNA matches it firmly. Size is omitted from some rows. Given values are once, few, many or a class for expanded clones.

clone_size,d_call,v_call,cdr3_aa
once,NA,TRBV24-1,CATSAHGGGPTDTQYF
NA,NA,TRBV29-1,CSVAWDPITEAFF
NA,NA,TRBV28,CASTPTPMGTQPQHF
NA,NA,TRBV3-1/TRBV3-2,CASSQDTGSHTEAFF
NA,NA,TRBV19,CARAPSGGDTEAFF
NA,NA,TRBV5-4,CATGEQKSNEKLFF
NA,NA,TRBV19,CASSLGPTYEQYF
NA,NA,TRBV24-1,CATSDRASQYF
NA,TRBD1,TRBV18,CASSLNSQGAQNTGELFF
NA,TRBD2,TRBV9,CASSPRTSAETQYF
NA,NA,TRBV12-5,CASGLQLALFF
NA,NA,TRBV20-1,CSASVTGEHYGYTF
NA,NA,TRBV27,CASSLSRVGYGYTF
NA,NA,TRBV7-8,CASSRDQETQYF
once,TRBD1,TRBV7-9,CASSSTRDSNYGYTF
NA,NA,TRBV5-1,CASSLGTVDYGYTF
NA,NA,TRBV27,CASSSPPPGRMGKIHEQYF
once,NA,TRBV18,CASSRLQGNTEAFF
NA,NA,TRBV2,CASRADHYGYTF
NA,NA,TRBV4-2,CASSQPGADYNEQFF
NA,NA,TRBV27,CASSSGFLVTGELFF
NA,TRBD2,TRBV3-1/TRBV3-2,CASSQDPPAGGPYEQYF
NA,NA,TRBV19,CASKINVNTGELFF
NA,NA,TRBV19,CASSIIHQPQHF
NA,NA,TRBV19,CASSARTVQETQYF
few,TRBD2,TRBV3-1/TRBV3-2,CASSQTSGSLSEQYF
NA,NA,TRBV2,CASKTNEKLFF
NA,TRBD1,TRBV11-1,CASSLDRLNTGELFF
NA,NA,TRBV7-2,CASSLGWMNTEAFF
NA,TRBD1,TRBV7-9,CASSLDRDSPVYGYTF
NA,NA,TRBV3-1/TRBV3-2,CASSQARGGSPLHF
NA,TRBD1,TRBV27,CASSEGQGNSPLHF
NA,NA,TRBV27,CASSSLGQKSYGYTF
once,NA,TRBV7-9,CASSLSFSDYNEQFF
NA,NA,TRBV29-1,CSVDRDLTGNTIYF
NA,NA,TRBV5-1,CASSLALRAGYTF
once,TRBD2,TRBV5-1,CASSLGTSDTGELFF
NA,NA,TRBV6-2/TRBV6-3,CASSSRTDNQPQHF
NA,TRBD2,TRBV6-5,CASIRLAMNEQFF
NA,TRBD2,TRBV5-1,CASSYRLAGGQETQYF
NA,NA,TRBV4-1,CASSQRETSNTEAFF
NA,NA,TRBV5-4,CASSLDGGSYEQYF
NA,NA,TRBV7-8,CASSQRTRGAGDTQYF
NA,NA,TRBV2,CASSESPWTVTDTQYF
NA,NA,TRBV6-4,CASSVKLKSMDEQYF
once,NA,TRBV27,CASSGGEGVLNTEAFF
NA,NA,TRBV6-5,CASTHGTGELFF
once,NA,TRBV9,CASSVGGNYGYTF
once,NA,TRBV5-1,CASSLGVGGTEAFF
NA,NA,TRBV20-1,CSASIGYAEAFF